Given below is one T cell receptor beta chain in context. Its antigen remains unknown. This sample is part of a study of cytomegalovirus exposure and HLA in healthy donors. Whole-study results and caveats: Rare sequences made up most TCRs, while some public TCRs were found in many donors.

PCR primers comprised 60 Vbeta and 13 Jbeta primers. Clones were read by immunoSEQ multiplex PCR, and TCRdb kept only the in-frame ones, dropping some. The sample carries 200,000 to 250,000 clones, approximately 78% recorded once. V gave up 5 bases and J gave up 5 bases; unmatched junction bases: 9. Looked up from germline, CDR1 is LNHDA and CDR2 is SQIVND (reference sequence). This CDR3 comprises 16 residues. The receptor was derived from a woman in her forties in good health and CMV-seronegative. The sequenced sample consisted of PBMCs. The chain combines TRBV19 with TRBJ2-3; 11 nucleotides agree with TRBD2. DNA of the CDR3: TGTGCCAGTAGTCCACAACTAGCGGGAGAAAGAGATACGCAGTATTTT. Translating it yields CASSPQLAGERDTQYF.